This T cell receptor (beta chain) was captured by sequencing in a study of blood T cell repertoires in COVID-19. About the research overall: COVID-19 samples, acute and convalescent, were from the United States, Italy and Spain. The cDNA or gDNA used as material had been derived from T cells, B-cell-depleted T cells, or PBMCs.

This clone was picked up one time. Germline V gene sequence: CDR1 SGHAT, CDR2 FQNNGV. CDR3 length equals 15 residues. Trimming at V came to 5 bases and at J to 2 bases, leaving 3 bases not matched to a gene. Repertoires were generated with immunoSEQ multiplex PCR, while TCRdb's copy carries only in-frame clones and drops some. The data hold tens of thousands of clones, with approximately 86% observed a single time. The V call is TRBV11-2, the J call TRBJ2-3; TRBD1 agrees at 11 bases. Sequencing was performed on peripheral blood. The sequence derives from a woman of 80 years or more with acute or convalescent COVID-19. As DNA, the CDR3 is TGTGCCAGCAGCGGACAGGGGGCGGTCACAGATACGCAGTATTTT. Translation: CASSGQGAVTDTQYF.